The present T cell receptor (beta chain) was sequenced within a study of human T cells and chemical hapten exposure. In regard to this clonotype: Its specificity is unknown.

Time point described: pre-sensitization, week 0. Treatment of the sample: therapeutic diphenylcyclopropenone sensitization with weekly scalp DPC. Staff drew blood before applying each patch test. Library preparation tagged each individual cDNA molecule with a unique molecular identifier. TCRdb used MiXCR to reprocess the RACE reads, holding one entry per CDR3 protein. The sample consists of about 53,000 distinct CDR3 sequences, 9.5% to 10% of them appearing once. Findings and limits, study-wide: Having alopecia, donors may respond immunologically unlike healthy people. DPC sensitization left the count of TCRs above 1 in 1000 unchanged.

Here the sequenced sample was whole blood, taken in connection with sensitization to the hapten diphenylcyclopropenone (DPC). This TCR was recovered from a man aged 40-49 years with alopecia areata. Some clones in this sample may be carry-over from other donors' samples.

CDR3 protein: CASSLGEGDTQYF. CDR3 in DNA: TGTGCCAGCAGCTTAGGGGAGGGAGATACGCAGTATTTT. V is TRBV7-2 and J is TRBJ2-3; 7 bases are shared with TRBD2. The V gene end was trimmed by 1 base and the J gene end by 5 bases; junction bases not matched to a gene: 0. The CDR3 contains 13 residues. Germline lookup yields CDR1 SGHTA and CDR2 FQGNSA.